The entry below gives a single T cell receptor beta chain sequence along with its context. Its antigen is not known. The data belong to a study of T cell clonality in common variable immunodeficiency. Here immunoSEQ multiplex PCR was the method, and the copy in TCRdb shows in-frame clones only, minus some. Singletons are absent from the sample, which has 25,000 to 35,000 clones. General study results and limits: In common variable immunodeficiency, TCR beta chains reportedly carried fewer deletions and N-nucleotide insertions.

The receptor comes from a human donor with common variable immunodeficiency. The sequencing input was peripheral blood mononuclear cells.

CDR3 sequence reads: CASSPRQGRSYEQYF. CDR3 DNA, as far as it was read: TGTGCCAGCTCACCTCGACAGGGTCGATCCTACGAG. The V gene is TRBV18, the J gene TRBJ2-7; TRBD1 aligns across 7 bases. Sequencing ends 3 residues short of the CDR3 end; the germline J gene provides the rest. After removal of 3 bases from V and 1 base from J, the junction contained 6 bases not matched to a gene. Germline-derived CDR1 and CDR2 are KGHSH and LQKENI. The length of the CDR3 is 15 residues.